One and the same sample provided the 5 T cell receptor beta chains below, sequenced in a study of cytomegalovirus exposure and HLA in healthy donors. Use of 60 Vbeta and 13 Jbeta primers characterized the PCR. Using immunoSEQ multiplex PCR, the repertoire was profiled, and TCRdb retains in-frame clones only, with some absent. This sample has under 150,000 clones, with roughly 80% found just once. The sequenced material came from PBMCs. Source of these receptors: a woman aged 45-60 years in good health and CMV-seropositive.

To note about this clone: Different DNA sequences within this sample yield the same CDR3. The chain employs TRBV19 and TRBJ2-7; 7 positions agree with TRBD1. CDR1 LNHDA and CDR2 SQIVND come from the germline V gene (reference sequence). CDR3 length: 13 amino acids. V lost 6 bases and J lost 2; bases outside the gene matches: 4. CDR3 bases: TGTGCCAGTAGCCGGGACAGAACCTACGAGCAGTACTTC. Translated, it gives CASSRDRTYEQYF.

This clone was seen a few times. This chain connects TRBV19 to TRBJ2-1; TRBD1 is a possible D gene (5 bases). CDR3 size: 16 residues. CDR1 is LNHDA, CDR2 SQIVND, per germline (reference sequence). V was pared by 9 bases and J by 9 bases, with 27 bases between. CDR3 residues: CASTQLGTGLTGEQFF. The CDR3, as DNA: TGTGCCAGCACCCAACTGGGCACAGGTTTGACCGGTGAGCAGTTCTTC.

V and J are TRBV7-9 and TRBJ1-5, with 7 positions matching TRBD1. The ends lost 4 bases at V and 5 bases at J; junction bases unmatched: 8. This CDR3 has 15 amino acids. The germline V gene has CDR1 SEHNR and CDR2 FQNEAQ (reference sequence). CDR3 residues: CASSSLDRDHQPQHF. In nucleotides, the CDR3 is TGTGCCAGCAGCTCTCTCGACAGGGACCATCAGCCCCAGCATTTT.

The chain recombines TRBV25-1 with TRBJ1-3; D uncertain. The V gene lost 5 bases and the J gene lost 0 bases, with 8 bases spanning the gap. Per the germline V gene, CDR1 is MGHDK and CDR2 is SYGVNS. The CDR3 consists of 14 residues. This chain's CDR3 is CASSNSNSGNTIYF. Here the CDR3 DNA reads TGTGCCAGCAGTAACTCCAACTCTGGAAACACCATATATTTT.

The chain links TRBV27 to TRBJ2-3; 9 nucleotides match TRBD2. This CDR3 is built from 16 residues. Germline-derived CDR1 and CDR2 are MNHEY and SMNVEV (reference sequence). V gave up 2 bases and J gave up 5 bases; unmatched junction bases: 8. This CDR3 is CASSLTRRGGVDTQYF. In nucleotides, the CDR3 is TGTGCCAGCAGTTTAACACGGCGGGGGGGCGTAGATACGCAGTATTTT.